This T cell receptor (beta chain) derives from a study of T cells expressing NK-cell markers. The V gene's germline CDR1 is SGHRS and CDR2 YFSETQ. This CDR3 contains 15 residues. Libraries used 5'RACE template switching adding universal primer site and UMIs. TCRdb re-called the 5' RACE reads and shows each CDR3 protein once, DNA omitted. The sample's table shows 250,000 or so distinct CDR3 sequences. Concerning this clonotype: The antigen remains undetermined.

Overall study findings and caveats: Of the CD8+ T cells in about 6 donors, about 1.0-8% belonged to dominant NKG2C+ clonotypes.

The receptor's source is a woman between 18 and 75 years old in good health. The sequencing input was blood T cells: a sorted CD56 or NKG2C T cell subset, CD4+ or CD8+ T cells, or bulk PBMC T cells (not recorded which). This chain links TRBV5-1 with TRBJ1-4; TCRdb reports TRBD1, a call that lacks DNA to check it against. The CDR3: CASSSDFGGGEKLFF.